Listed here are 31 T cell receptor beta chains from one sample, sequenced in a study of cytomegalovirus exposure and HLA in healthy donors. Vbeta (60) and Jbeta (13) primers were used in the PCR. Sequenced by immunoSEQ multiplex PCR; TCRdb stores in-frame clones only, minus some. Here the sample spans 140,000 or so clones, just under 85% being singletons. Sequenced material: PBMCs. These receptor sequences come from a woman aged 60-70 years in good health and CMV-seropositive.

The CDR3 loop is CASSLEPGLAEQYF. CDR3 DNA sequence: TGTGCCAGCAGCTTAGAGCCGGGTCTAGCGGAGCAGTACTTC. The chain joins TRBV7-9 to TRBJ2-7; D possibly corresponds to TRBD2 (6 bases). The CDR3 extends over 14 amino acids. The germline V and J ends were trimmed by 1 base and 7 bases, with 14 bases remaining between them. Germline values: CDR1 SEHNR, CDR2 FQNEAQ (reference sequence).

The chain has TRBV14 and TRBJ2-5, with D perhaps TRBD2 (6 bases). This CDR3 spans 14 amino acids. The germline V and J ends were trimmed by 0 bases and 1 base, with 6 bases remaining between them. CDR1 SGHDN and CDR2 FVKESK come from the germline V gene. The CDR3 protein is CASSQERGQETQYF. CDR3 sequence (DNA): TGTGCCAGCAGCCAAGAGCGGGGCCAAGAGACCCAGTACTTC.

The table lists this clone with a few counts. This rearrangement joins TRBV28 to TRBJ1-4; 9 bases align to TRBD1. CDR3 size: 18 residues. J gave up 4 bases and V 2 bases, and 11 bases lay outside the gene matches. Looked up from germline, CDR1 is MDHEN and CDR2 is SYDVKM. DNA for the CDR3: TGTGCCAGCAGTTTACAGTTGTGGGACAGGGAGGATAATGAAAAACTGTTTTTT. This encodes CASSLQLWDREDNEKLFF. Full variable domain (remainder filled in from reference TRBV28 and TRBJ1-4): DVKVTQSSRYLVKRTGEKVFLECVQDMDHENMFWYRQDPGLGLRLIYFSYDVKMKEKGDIPEGYSVSREKKERFSLILESASTNQTSMYLCASSLQLWDREDNEKLFFGSGTQLSVL.

The chain employs TRBV11-2 and TRBJ2-7, with D hard to call. This CDR3 is built from 13 residues. The V end was cut by 7 bases, the J end by 2 bases, with 12 bases between. Germline CDR1 SGHAT, CDR2 FQNNGV. The CDR3 is CASTLVPPYEQYF. The CDR3, as DNA: TGTGCCAGCACCCTAGTCCCCCCCTACGAGCAGTACTTC.

The genes are TRBV28 and TRBJ1-2, with D unresolved. Germline V gives CDR1 MDHEN, CDR2 SYDVKM. V gave up 4 bases and J gave up 7 bases, with 13 bases separating them. The CDR3 loop spans 13 amino acids. Written as DNA, the CDR3 is TGTGCCAGCAGTTCCTCCGGGAGGTTTGGCTACACCTTC. Protein: CASSSSGRFGYTF.

The chain uses TRBV27 and TRBJ1-2; D is unclear. Trimming took off 3 bases at V and 4 bases at J, with 18 bases between the two ends. CDR3 size: 16 residues. Germline-derived CDR1 and CDR2 are MNHEY and SMNVEV (reference sequence). CDR3 sequence reads: CASSFRSPGGFYGYTF. The CDR3, as DNA: TGTGCCAGCAGTTTCCGCTCCCCGGGAGGGTTCTATGGCTACACCTTC.

This rearrangement joins TRBV9 to TRBJ2-1; 10 bases fit TRBD2. CDR1 is SGDLS, CDR2 YYNGEE, per germline. J gave up 9 bases and V 3 bases, and 9 bases lay outside the gene matches. The CDR3 length is 15 residues. The CDR3, as DNA: TGTGCCAGCAGCGAACGGCTAGCGGGAGTTGCTGAGCAGTTCTTC. This translates into CASSERLAGVAEQFF.

The rearrangement uses TRBV4-3 and TRBJ2-7; TRBD1 is a possible D gene (5 bases). This CDR3 has 15 residues. The V end lost 0 bases, the J end lost 2 bases, and 11 bases lay between the germline ends. Germline-derived CDR1 and CDR2 are LGHNA and YSLEER. The CDR3: CASSQEAQGPYEQYF. The CDR3 DNA reads as TGCGCCAGCAGCCAAGAAGCGCAGGGCCCCTACGAGCAGTACTTC.

J is TRBJ2-1 and V is TRBV11-2, with 8 bases identical to TRBD2. CDR3 size: 17 residues. Losses at the gene ends were 5 bases for V and 2 bases for J; bases not matched to a gene: 11. The germline CDR1 and CDR2 sequences are SGHAT and FQNNGV. The CDR3 here is CASSRRGPGLAYNEQFF. As DNA, the CDR3 is TGTGCCAGCAGCCGTAGAGGCCCGGGACTAGCCTACAATGAGCAGTTCTTC.

The CDR3 sequence: CASSFTDNGYTF. The CDR3 DNA sequence: TGTGCCAGCAGCTTTACAGACAATGGCTACACCTTC. V gene TRBV7-9 combines with J gene TRBJ1-2; D unresolved. CDR3 length equals 12 residues. Trimming removed 3 bases from V and 6 bases from J, with 8 bases in between. CDR1 and CDR2 from the germline V gene are SEHNR and FQNEAQ (reference sequence).

V and J are TRBV7-6 and TRBJ2-1; D is undetermined. Germline assignment: CDR1 SGHVS and CDR2 FNYEAQ. The CDR3 is 13 residues long. Trimming pared 5 bases from V and 10 bases from J, leaving 15 bases between. Here the CDR3 DNA reads TGTGCCAGCAGCGATCACTCGCCTCGGGAGCAGTTCTTC. Encoded protein: CASSDHSPREQFF.

This sequence joins TRBV27 and TRBJ1-5; 7 positions agree with TRBD1. With 5 bases clipped from V and 0 bases from J, the junction kept 4 bases outside the gene matches. The CDR3 contains 15 residues. From germline, CDR1 is MNHEY and CDR2 SMNVEV (reference sequence). The CDR3: CASSAGTASNQPQHF. CDR3 nucleotide sequence: TGTGCCAGCAGTGCCGGGACAGCTAGCAATCAGCCCCAGCATTTT.

The chain joins TRBV5-5 to TRBJ2-5; weak D call: TRBD2 (6 bases). Deletions cut 0 bases from V and 5 bases from J, with 20 bases between. CDR1 is SGHKS, CDR2 YYEKEE, per germline (reference sequence). The length of the CDR3 is 17 residues. The CDR3: CASSLALRTSGRETQYF. In DNA form, the CDR3 reads TGTGCCAGCAGCTTGGCCCTTCGCACCTCAGGGAGGGAGACCCAGTACTTC.

J is TRBJ1-6 and V is TRBV4-2, with 8 bases matching TRBD1. The CDR3 length is 16 residues. The V gene's germline CDR1 is LGHNA and CDR2 YNFKEQ. The trim removed 0 bases at V and 7 bases at J, leaving 5 bases unmatched. The CDR3 DNA sequence: TGTGCCAGCAGCCAAGATACAACAGGGGGAAATTCACCCCTCCACTTT. It encodes CASSQDTTGGNSPLHF.

This chain joins TRBV6-4 and TRBJ2-1; no firm D call. The CDR3 is 15 amino acids. CDR1 and CDR2 from the germline V gene are MRHNA and SNTAGT. V was trimmed by 0 bases and J by 1 base, leaving 7 bases between them. The CDR3 protein is CASSDSISSYNEQFF. For the CDR3, the DNA is TGTGCCAGCAGTGACTCTATTAGTTCCTACAATGAGCAGTTCTTC.

The rearrangement joins TRBV4-3 to TRBJ1-1; TRBD1 aligns across 9 bases. Per germline, CDR1 LGHNA and CDR2 YSLEER. The ends lost 4 bases at V and 0 bases at J; junction bases unmatched: 6. The CDR3 is 16 amino acids. Here the CDR3 reads CASSPGTGSVNTEAFF. In DNA form, the CDR3 reads TGCGCCAGCAGCCCAGGGACAGGGAGTGTGAACACTGAAGCTTTCTTT.

The J gene is TRBJ2-1, the V gene TRBV19, with TRBD2 matching over 13 bases. The germline CDR1 and CDR2 sequences are LNHDA and SQIVND (reference sequence). This CDR3 is 17 amino acids long. Trimming cost V 7 bases and J 4 bases; bases outside gene matches: 10. The CDR3 coding sequence is TGTGCCAGTACCAAATCGGGACTAGCGGGGTCGTACAATGAGCAGTTCTTC. Protein product: CASTKSGLAGSYNEQFF.

The chain links TRBV6-5 to TRBJ2-5; 10 bases are a match to TRBD1. The CDR3 length is 15 residues. The junction had 13 bases not matched to a gene; V was cut back by 8 bases and J by 7 bases. The germline V gene encodes CDR1 MNHEY and CDR2 SVGAGI. The CDR3 reads CASAGLGQGGGTQYF. The CDR3, as DNA: TGTGCCAGCGCAGGTCTCGGACAGGGGGGAGGGACCCAGTACTTC.

V and J are TRBV7-2 and TRBJ2-7, with TRBD2 matching 14 bases. V lost 5 bases and J lost 5; bases outside the gene matches: 2. There are 14 residues in the CDR3. Per germline, CDR1 SGHTA and CDR2 FQGNSA. The CDR3 DNA follows: TGTGCCAGCAGCCAGGGACTAGCGGGGGACGAGCAGTACTTC. As protein: CASSQGLAGDEQYF.

V is TRBV7-3 and J is TRBJ2-1; TRBD2 matches at 8 bases. J was trimmed by 6 bases and V by 5 bases; bases with no gene match: 9. The CDR3 runs to 15 residues. The germline gives CDR1 SGHTA, CDR2 FQGTGA. This CDR3 is CASSPRGGRPNEQFF. The CDR3 DNA reads as TGTGCCAGCAGCCCCCGGGGGGGGAGGCCCAATGAGCAGTTCTTC.

The chain employs TRBV15 and TRBJ2-2; unclear D gene. Germline loops: CDR1 LNHNV, CDR2 YYDKDF (reference sequence). Trimming left V 4 bases short and J 3 bases short, with 3 bases between. The CDR3 covers 12 residues. The CDR3, as DNA: TGTGCCACCAGCATCGACACCGGGGAGCTGTTTTTT. Translating it yields CATSIDTGELFF.

V and J are TRBV27 and TRBJ2-7, with 11 nucleotides matching TRBD2. V shed 4 bases, J shed 5 bases, and the junction held 13 bases outside the gene matches. Germline-derived CDR1 and CDR2 are MNHEY and SMNVEV (reference sequence). This CDR3 has 17 residues. CDR3 amino acids: CASSSLAGGLGSNEQYF. CDR3 nucleotides: TGTGCCAGCAGTTCGCTAGCGGGAGGCCTCGGTTCGAACGAGCAGTACTTC.

The V call is TRBV7-3, the J call TRBJ1-1; no clear D gene. The germline V and J ends were trimmed by 3 bases and 1 base, with 6 bases remaining between them. Per germline, CDR1 SGHTA and CDR2 FQGTGA. The CDR3 has 13 amino acids. Here the CDR3 DNA reads TGTGCCAGCAGCTTGACAAGGAACACTGAAGCTTTCTTT. Translation: CASSLTRNTEAFF.

The chain employs TRBV28 and TRBJ1-2; TRBD1 matches 7 bases. The trim removed 5 bases at V and 2 bases at J, leaving 2 bases unmatched. From germline, CDR1 is MDHEN and CDR2 SYDVKM. This CDR3 has 13 residues. This CDR3 reads CASSQGQNYGYTF. CDR3 coding DNA: TGTGCCAGCAGTCAGGGACAGAACTATGGCTACACCTTC.

The V and J genes are TRBV6-5 and TRBJ2-5; 9 bases agree with TRBD1. V lost 6 bases to trimming and J lost 2 bases; unmatched junction nucleotides: 7. The germline V gene encodes CDR1 MNHEY and CDR2 SVGAGI. The CDR3 totals 15 residues. The CDR3 DNA sequence: TGTGCCAGCAGCCAGGACAGGGGTCAACAAGAGACCCAGTACTTC. Protein sequence: CASSQDRGQQETQYF.

The chain carries TRBV6-4 and TRBJ2-3, with a tentative D call TRBD1 (6 bases). The CDR3 totals 14 residues. V lost 6 bases to trimming and J lost 0 bases, with 10 bases between them. Germline V gives CDR1 MRHNA, CDR2 SNTAGT. The CDR3 bases are TGTGCCAGCAGCCCGGGACACAGCACAGATACGCAGTATTTT. Protein: CASSPGHSTDTQYF.

For the CDR3, the DNA is TGTGCCAGCAGCCCCCACCAGAAATCCGGCTACACCTTC. It specifies CASSPHQKSGYTF. The rearrangement uses TRBV7-6 and TRBJ1-2; no definite D call. CDR1 is SGHVS and CDR2 is FNYEAQ in the germline V gene. Trimming pared 5 bases from V and 8 bases from J, leaving 15 bases between. The CDR3 spans 13 residues.

V usage is TRBV19 and J usage is TRBJ1-1; D is undetermined. This CDR3 contains 16 residues. CDR1 is LNHDA and CDR2 is SQIVND in the germline V gene (reference sequence). Trimming left V 4 bases short and J 2 bases short, with 17 bases between. CDR3 sequence: CASSRRRAGINTEAFF. The CDR3 DNA reads as TGTGCCAGTAGTAGAAGGAGGGCGGGGATCAACACTGAAGCTTTCTTT. The whole variable domain, filled in from reference TRBV19 and TRBJ1-1, reads DGGITQSPKYLFRKEGQNVTLSCEQNLNHDAMYWYRQDPGQGLRLIYYSQIVNDFQKGDIAEGYSVSREKKESFPLTVTSAQKNPTAFYLCASSRRRAGINTEAFFGQGTRLTVV.

The chain has TRBV4-1 and TRBJ2-5; 11 bases line up with TRBD2. Judging by the DNA end, TRBJ2-7 fits better; the J call may be wrong. Germline lookup yields CDR1 MGHRA and CDR2 YSYEKL. The CDR3 sequence is 16 residues long. Here the CDR3 DNA reads TGCGCCAGCAGCCCAGAAGGGACTAGCGGAACCTACGAGCAGTACTTC. It specifies CASSPEGTSGTYEQYF.

V gene TRBV6-5 combines with J gene TRBJ1-4, with 7 positions matching TRBD1. The CDR3 runs 14 residues. J was trimmed by 8 bases and V by 6 bases; bases with no gene match: 9. Germline V gives CDR1 MNHEY, CDR2 SVGAGI. The CDR3 DNA sequence: TGTGCCAGCAGACTGACAGGGAACGGAGAAAAACTGTTTTTT. It is translated as CASRLTGNGEKLFF.

The CDR3 is CASSQGTGTDTQYF. CDR3 coding DNA: TGTGCCAGCAGCCAAGGGACAGGCACAGATACGCAGTATTTT. The chain recombines TRBV4-2 with TRBJ2-3, with D possibly TRBD1 on 6 matching bases. The CDR3 covers 14 residues. The germline gives CDR1 LGHNA, CDR2 YNFKEQ. Trimming removed 1 base from V and 1 base from J, with 6 bases in between.